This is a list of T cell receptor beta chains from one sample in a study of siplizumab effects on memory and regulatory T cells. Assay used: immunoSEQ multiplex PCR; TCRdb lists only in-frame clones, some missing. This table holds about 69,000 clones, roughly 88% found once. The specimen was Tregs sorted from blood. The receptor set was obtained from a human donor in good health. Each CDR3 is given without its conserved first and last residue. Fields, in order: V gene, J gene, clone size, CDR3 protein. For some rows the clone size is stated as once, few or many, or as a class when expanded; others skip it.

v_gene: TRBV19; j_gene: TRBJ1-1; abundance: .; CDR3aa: ASSLGGAVTTEAF
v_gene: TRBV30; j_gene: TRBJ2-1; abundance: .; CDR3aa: AWSLSGIYNEQF
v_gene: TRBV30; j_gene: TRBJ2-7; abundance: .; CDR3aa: AWGGQFYEQY
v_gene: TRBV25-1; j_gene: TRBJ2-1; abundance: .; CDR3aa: ASSESAGVIYNEQF
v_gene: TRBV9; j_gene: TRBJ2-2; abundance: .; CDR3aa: ASSSRQGGTGELF
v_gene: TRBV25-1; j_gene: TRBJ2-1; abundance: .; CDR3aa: ASSDRDIAINEQF
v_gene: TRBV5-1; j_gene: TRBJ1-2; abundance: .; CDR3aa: ASSFRRTGSYGYT
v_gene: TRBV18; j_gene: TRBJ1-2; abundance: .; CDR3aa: ASSQQTGAGYT
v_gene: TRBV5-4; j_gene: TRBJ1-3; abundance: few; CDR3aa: ASSLELSGNTIY
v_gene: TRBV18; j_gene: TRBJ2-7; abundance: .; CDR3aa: ASSPVRGHHEQY
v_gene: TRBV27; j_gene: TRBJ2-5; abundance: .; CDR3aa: ASSPRREAQETQY
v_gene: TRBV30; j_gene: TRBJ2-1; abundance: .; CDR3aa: AGEGGRDNEQF
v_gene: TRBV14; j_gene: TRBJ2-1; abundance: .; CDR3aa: ASSLAGGFNNEQF
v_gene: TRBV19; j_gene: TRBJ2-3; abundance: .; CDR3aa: ASTFTRTTDTQY
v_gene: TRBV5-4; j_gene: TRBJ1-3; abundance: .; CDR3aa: ASSSPTGGSSGNTIY
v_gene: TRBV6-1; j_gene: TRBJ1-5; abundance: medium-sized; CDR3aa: ASRRTGSDQPQH
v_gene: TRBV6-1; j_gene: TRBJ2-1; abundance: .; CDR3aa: ASSDGLRYHYNEQF
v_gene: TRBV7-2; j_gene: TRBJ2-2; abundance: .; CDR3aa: ASSFSGGLNTGELF
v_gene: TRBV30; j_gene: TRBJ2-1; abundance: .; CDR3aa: AWSPTSGAYNEQF
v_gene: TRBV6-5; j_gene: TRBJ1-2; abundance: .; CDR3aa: ASRPMQGSHGYT
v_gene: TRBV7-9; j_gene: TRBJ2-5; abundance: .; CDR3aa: ASSLIIQETQY
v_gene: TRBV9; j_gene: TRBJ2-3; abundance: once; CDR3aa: ASTLLAQSTDTQY
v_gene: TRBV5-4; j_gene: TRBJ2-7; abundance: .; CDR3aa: ASSPWAGEALEQY
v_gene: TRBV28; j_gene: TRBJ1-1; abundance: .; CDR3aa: ASSFRGRGMNTEAF
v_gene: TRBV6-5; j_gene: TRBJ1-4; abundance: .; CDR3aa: ASSYSIWNEKLF
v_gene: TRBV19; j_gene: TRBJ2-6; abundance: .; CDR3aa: ASSDRAGRQAGANVLT
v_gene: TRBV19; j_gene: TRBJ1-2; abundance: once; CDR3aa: ASSLPGPAGYT
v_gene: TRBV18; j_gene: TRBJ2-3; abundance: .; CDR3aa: ASSRTHDGTDTQY
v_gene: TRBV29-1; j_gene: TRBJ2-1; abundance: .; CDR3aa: SATQGASGRAYEQF
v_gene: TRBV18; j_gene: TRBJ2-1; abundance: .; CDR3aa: ASSSGLARQGEQF
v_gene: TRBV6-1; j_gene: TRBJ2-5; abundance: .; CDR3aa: ASSPGGSQETQY
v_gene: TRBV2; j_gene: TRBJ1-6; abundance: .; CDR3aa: ASRRGLGDSPLH
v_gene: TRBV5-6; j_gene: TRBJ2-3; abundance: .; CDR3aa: ASSLPLGGTDTQY
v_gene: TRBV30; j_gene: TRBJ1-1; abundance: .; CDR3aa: AWSLLLNTEAF
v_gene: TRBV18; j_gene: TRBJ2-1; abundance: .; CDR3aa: ASSRVLWRDNEQF
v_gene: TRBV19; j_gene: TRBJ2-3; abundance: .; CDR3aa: ASSIHGLTDTQY
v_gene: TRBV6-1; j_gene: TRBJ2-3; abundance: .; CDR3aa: ASSEFRHGGTDTQY
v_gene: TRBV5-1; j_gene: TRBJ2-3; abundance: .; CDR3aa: ASSLGSGTGGTDTQY
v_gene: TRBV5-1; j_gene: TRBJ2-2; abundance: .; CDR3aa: ASTGNTGELF
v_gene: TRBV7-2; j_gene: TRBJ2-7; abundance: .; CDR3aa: ASSLFTNYEQY
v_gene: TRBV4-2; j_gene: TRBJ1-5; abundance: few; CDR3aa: ASSQDNGRPQH
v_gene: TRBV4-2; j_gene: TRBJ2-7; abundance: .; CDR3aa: ASSQDTLAGGINEQY
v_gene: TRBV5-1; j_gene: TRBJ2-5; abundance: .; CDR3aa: ASSWDSQETQY
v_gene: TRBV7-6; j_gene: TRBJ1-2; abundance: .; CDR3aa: ASSSDRDPYGYT
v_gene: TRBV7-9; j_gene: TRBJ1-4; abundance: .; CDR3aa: ASSLGQGGTNEKLF
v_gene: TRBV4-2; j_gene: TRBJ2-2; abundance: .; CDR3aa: ASSQNLAGGLTGELF
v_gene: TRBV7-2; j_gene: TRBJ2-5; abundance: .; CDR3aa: ASSSDRGLRETQY
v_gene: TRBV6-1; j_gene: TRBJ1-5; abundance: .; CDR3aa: ASSMISNQPQH
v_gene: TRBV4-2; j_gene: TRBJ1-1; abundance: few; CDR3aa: ASSPFAGAVNTEAF
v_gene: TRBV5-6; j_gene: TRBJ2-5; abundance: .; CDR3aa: ASSLGPVGSTQY
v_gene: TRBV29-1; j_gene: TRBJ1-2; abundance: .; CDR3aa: SVQKVGGADGYT
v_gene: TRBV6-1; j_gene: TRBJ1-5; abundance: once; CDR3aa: ASSEPPWNQPQH
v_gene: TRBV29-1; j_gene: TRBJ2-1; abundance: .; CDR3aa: SVEDYVEQF
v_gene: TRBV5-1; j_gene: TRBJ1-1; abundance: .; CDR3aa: ASSLGIGTEAF